Listed here are 24 T cell receptor beta chains from one sample, sequenced in a study of blood T cells in healthy people across ages. A sample-barcoded 5' primer and a J-beta primer mix were used in a second PCR of about 7 to 12 cycles. From the 5' RACE reads, TCRdb called clonotypes with MiXCR, one entry per CDR3 protein. The sample records around 650,000 distinct CDR3 sequences, roughly 32% being singletons. Sequencing was done on a sample of blood. These receptors all stem from a woman at least 80 years old in good health.

CDR3 amino acids: CASSAVQSYGYTF. CDR3 DNA: TGTGCCAGCAGCGCGGTACAAAGCTATGGCTACACCTTC. V gene TRBV7-9 combines with J gene TRBJ1-2; the D is unclear. The V end was cut by 5 bases, the J end by 4 bases, with 11 bases between. Germline loops: CDR1 SEHNR, CDR2 FQNEAQ (reference sequence). This CDR3 region has 13 residues.

Note on this clonotype: A clone one base away is much larger, so this may be a read error. The chain has TRBV5-1 and TRBJ1-2; the D is unclear. From germline, CDR1 is SGHRS and CDR2 YFSETQ. The CDR3 spans 11 residues. CDR3 DNA sequence: TGCGCCTGCAGCGACCTTTATGGCTACACCTTC. Translated, it gives CACSDLYGYTF.

The chain recombines TRBV5-1 with TRBJ1-1; no firm D call. The CDR3 extends over 15 amino acids. V was trimmed by 4 bases and J by 0 bases, leaving 13 bases between them. Germline lookup yields CDR1 SGHRS and CDR2 YFSETQ. CDR3 in DNA: TGCGCCAGCAGCCTGATTTACGGACTGAACACTGAAGCTTTCTTT. This sequence encodes CASSLIYGLNTEAFF.

This chain links TRBV27 with TRBJ2-2; 12 bases map to TRBD2. V was pared by 3 bases and J by 5 bases, with 4 bases of the junction left unmatched. There are 16 residues in the CDR3. Looked up from germline, CDR1 is MNHEY and CDR2 is SMNVEV (reference sequence). The CDR3 nucleotides are TGTGCCAGCAGTTTCCTAGCGGGGGGGGATACCGGGGAGCTGTTTTTT. Translated, it gives CASSFLAGGDTGELFF.

In DNA form, the CDR3 reads TGCAGTGCTAGAAAGCTAGCGGGGGGGCCGATGATTCAGGGAGATACGCAGTATTTT. Its translation: CSARKLAGGPMIQGDTQYF. This rearrangement joins TRBV20-1 to TRBJ2-3; TRBD2 aligns across 12 bases. V lost 2 bases to trimming and J lost 5 bases; unmatched junction nucleotides: 17. Germline CDR1 and CDR2: DFQATT and SNEGSKA (reference sequence). There are 19 residues in the CDR3.

In the case of this clonotype: A read error is possible here, since a much larger clone lies one base away. The rearrangement uses TRBV5-6 and TRBJ1-2; D remains unclear. Trimming removed 0 bases from V and 6 bases from J, with 9 bases in between. The CDR3 has 13 amino acids. Looked up from germline, CDR1 is SGHDT and CDR2 is YYEEEE. The CDR3 DNA reads as TGTGCCAGCAGCTTGGGGGCAGACGATGGCTACACCTTC. This translates into CASSLGADDGYTF.

The chain links TRBV12-3 or TRBV12-4 to TRBJ1-1; no clear D. The CDR3 covers 13 residues. The V and J ends lost 7 bases and 2 bases respectively, with 11 bases between them. CDR3: CASIRTGNTEAFF. CDR3 DNA: TGTGCCAGCATCCGGACGGGTAACACTGAAGCTTTCTTT.

In its sample, this clonotype was seen many times. This rearrangement joins TRBV19 to TRBJ2-3; 12 bases match TRBD2. V shed 5 bases and J 1 base; nucleotides not matched to a gene: 10. The CDR3 is made up of 18 amino acids. Germline CDR1 LNHDA, CDR2 SQIVND (reference sequence). The chain's CDR3 is CASSLDQTSGGGTDTQYF. Written as DNA, the CDR3 is TGTGCCAGTAGTTTGGACCAGACTAGCGGGGGAGGCACAGATACGCAGTATTTT.

This clonotype was detected only a few times. The genes are TRBV20-1 and TRBJ1-5; 9 bases are a match to TRBD1. Germline CDR1 DFQATT, CDR2 SNEGSKA (reference sequence). The trim removed 6 bases at V and 4 bases at J, leaving 7 bases unmatched. The CDR3 runs 14 residues. The CDR3 loop is CSAADRGINQPQHF. The CDR3, as DNA: TGCAGTGCGGCGGACAGGGGAATTAATCAGCCCCAGCATTTT.

The chain joins TRBV12-3 or TRBV12-4 to TRBJ2-3; TRBD1 aligns across 8 bases. With V trimmed by 0 bases and J by 3 bases, 11 bases remained unmatched. The CDR3 spans 18 residues. CDR3 protein: CASSLAQGALIGTDTQYF. CDR3 DNA sequence: TGTGCCAGCAGTTTAGCCCAGGGGGCCTTGATAGGAACAGATACGCAGTATTTT.

The chain carries TRBV3-1 and TRBJ2-7; D not certain. The CDR3 totals 13 residues. The germline V and J ends were trimmed by 0 bases and 12 bases, with 15 bases remaining between them. Germline lookup yields CDR1 LGHDT and CDR2 YNNKEL (reference sequence). Here the CDR3 reads CASSQENVQSLYF. In DNA, the CDR3 is TGTGCCAGCAGCCAAGAGAACGTTCAGTCTTTGTACTTC.

This clonotype was seen many times. J is TRBJ2-3 and V is TRBV7-2, with D perhaps TRBD2 (5 bases). In germline, CDR1 is SGHTA, CDR2 FQGNSA. This CDR3 is built from 16 residues. Trimming took 3 bases from V and 1 from J, leaving 14 bases between them. CDR3 sequence reads: CASSLGVQRRTDTQYF. The CDR3 DNA reads TGTGCCAGCAGCTTGGGAGTCCAGCGGCGCACAGATACGCAGTATTTT.

At least ten counts were recorded for this clonotype. This rearrangement joins TRBV6-6 to TRBJ1-5; D is uncertain. Germline V gene data show CDR1 as MNHNY and CDR2 as SVGAGI (reference sequence). This CDR3 contains 14 residues. Trimming pared 2 bases from V and 2 bases from J, leaving 7 bases between. CDR3 DNA: TGTGCCAGCAGTTACACGGGAGGCAATCAGCCCCAGCATTTT. It encodes CASSYTGGNQPQHF.

Many counts were recorded for this clonotype. The chain joins TRBV12-3 or TRBV12-4 to TRBJ2-7; D call uncertain. The CDR3 spans 12 residues. The V and J ends lost 3 bases and 2 bases respectively, with 5 bases between them. The chain's CDR3 is CASSLETYEQYF. CDR3 DNA: TGTGCCAGCAGTTTGGAGACCTACGAGCAGTACTTC.

On this clonotype: A much more abundant neighbour one base away suggests this may be a read error. The chain has TRBV5-1 and TRBJ2-5; 8 bases fit TRBD1. This CDR3 has 14 amino acids. V lost 0 bases, J lost 11 bases, and 9 bases stayed unmatched. Germline V gene sequence: CDR1 SGHRS, CDR2 YFSETQ. For the CDR3, the DNA is TGCGCCAGCAGCTTGGATCCAGGGGGCGGCAAGCAGTACTTC. Its protein product is CASSLDPGGGKQYF. Complete variable domain (other parts from reference TRBV5-1 and TRBJ2-5): KAGVTQTPRYLIKTRGQQVTLSCSPISGHRSVSWYQQTPGQGLQFLFEYFSETQRNKGNFPGRFSGRQFSNSRSEMNVSTLELGDSALYLCASSLDPGGGKQYFGPGTRLLVL.

The V and J genes are TRBV3-1 and TRBJ1-2; D remains ambiguous. CDR3 length: 11 amino acids. The ends were cut back, 4 bases at V and 13 bases at J, with 13 bases in the middle. Germline V lookup: CDR1 LGHDT, CDR2 YNNKEL (reference sequence). This chain's CDR3 is CASSLTGRVTF. Written as DNA, the CDR3 is TGTGCCAGCAGCCTTACGGGCCGCGTCACCTTC.

This clonotype was detected ten times or more. V usage is TRBV5-1 and J usage is TRBJ2-3; TRBD1 agrees at 7 bases. CDR1 is SGHRS, CDR2 YFSETQ, per germline. The CDR3 sequence is 14 residues long. V shed 3 bases, J shed 2 bases, and the junction held 3 bases outside the gene matches. In DNA, the CDR3 is TGCGCCAGCAGCTCTGGACAGGTCACAGATACGCAGTATTTT. It encodes CASSSGQVTDTQYF.

This clonotype was found many times. The genes are TRBV12-3 or TRBV12-4 and TRBJ2-3; 10 bases fit TRBD2. CDR3 length: 17 amino acids. V lost 6 bases, J lost 6 bases, and 15 bases stayed unmatched. CDR3 sequence reads: CASSQAGTSELRDTQYF. The CDR3 coding sequence is TGTGCCAGCAGCCAGGCAGGGACTAGCGAACTTCGGGATACGCAGTATTTT.

This clonotype came up a few times. CDR3 residues: CASSLAPVPNTEAFF. DNA for the CDR3: TGTGCCAGCAGTTTAGCCCCGGTCCCCAACACTGAAGCTTTCTTT. The chain joins TRBV12-3 or TRBV12-4 to TRBJ1-1; no reliable D call. V was trimmed by 0 bases and J by 2 bases, leaving 10 bases between them. There are 15 residues in the CDR3.

J is TRBJ2-5 and V is TRBV2, with D possibly TRBD2 on 5 matching bases. The better agreement between TRBJ2-7 and the DNA end casts doubt on the J call. CDR3 size: 13 residues. Germline CDR1 reads SNHLY; CDR2 reads FYNNEI. The CDR3 here is CASSSDPAGEQYF. DNA for the CDR3: TGTGCCAGCAGTTCGGACCCTGCGGGCGAGCAGTACTTC.

This clonotype was picked up a small number of times. A much bigger clone sits one base away, suggesting this may be a read error. The CDR3 DNA sequence: TGTGCCAGCAGTGATTACTCCGGGACAGGGGTCTCCCACGAGCAGTACTTC. Translation: CASSDYSGTGVSHEQYF. The chain uses TRBV25-1 and TRBJ2-7; the match to TRBD1 covers 10 bases. Germline CDR1 is MGHDK and CDR2 is SYGVNS. This CDR3 region has 17 residues.

This clonotype was observed a few times. The rearrangement uses TRBV6-5 and TRBJ1-2; tentatively, D is TRBD1 (5 bases). Germline V gives CDR1 MNHEY, CDR2 SVGAGI. This CDR3 spans 16 amino acids. Trimming took 0 bases from V and 4 from J, leaving 15 bases between them. In DNA form, the CDR3 reads TGTGCCAGCAGTTACTCGCTCCAGGGAACGGGCTATGGCTACACCTTC. This sequence encodes CASSYSLQGTGYGYTF.

The chain employs TRBV29-1 and TRBJ2-1; possible D gene TRBD2, 5 bases. The germline V gene encodes CDR1 SQVTM and CDR2 ANQGSEA. The V end was cut by 6 bases, the J end by 8 bases, with 17 bases between. The CDR3 spans 13 residues. Here the CDR3 reads CSVSGILRDEQFF. The DNA of the CDR3 is TGCAGCGTAAGCGGCATACTAAGGGATGAGCAGTTCTTC.

This clonotype was detected many times. The chain is built from TRBV7-7 and TRBJ2-5; D may be TRBD1 or TRBD2 (5 bases each). V was cut by 3 bases and J by 5 bases, with 22 bases left in between. The length of the CDR3 is 17 residues. Germline lookup yields CDR1 SSHAT and CDR2 FNYEAQ (reference sequence). The CDR3 coding sequence is TGTGCCAGCAGCTTGCCCCCCTTTGGAGGCTGGGGGGAGACCCAGTACTTC. Translating it yields CASSLPPFGGWGETQYF.